This TCR beta chain was retrieved from a study of T cell responses to AZD1222 COVID-19 vaccine. Method: immunoSEQ multiplex PCR; TCRdb's copy keeps in-frame clones and lacks some. The sample shows 130,000 or so clones, around 94% of them seen only once. In germline, CDR1 is KGHSH, CDR2 LQKENI. This CDR3 is 16 amino acids long. V was pared by 3 bases and J by 2 bases, with 14 bases between. The TCR originated in an adult in good health. This specimen was peripheral blood, taken on day 0 of AZD1222 vaccination. The V and J genes are TRBV18 and TRBJ2-1; the D gene is possibly TRBD2 (5 bases). CDR3 in amino acids: CASSPTGEPPYNEQFF. The CDR3 nucleotides are TGTGCCAGCTCACCTACCGGGGAGCCACCCTACAATGAGCAGTTCTTC.